This TCR beta chain was sequenced in a study of blood T cell repertoires in COVID-19. Germline V CDR1 and CDR2: LGHNT, FRNRAP. Trimming took off 5 bases at V and 6 bases at J, with 10 bases between the two ends. CDR3 length: 13 residues. Produced via immunoSEQ multiplex PCR; TCRdb's table is partial and in-frame only. The top ten hold 7.5% to 9% of the sample, which has fewer than 700,000 clones, 85% to 90% seen once. Sequencing was performed on peripheral blood. The J gene is TRBJ2-2, the V gene TRBV12-5; D possibly corresponds to TRBD2 (6 bases). The TCR sequence derives from a woman in her forties or fifties with COVID-19, enrolled during active disease. CDR3 amino acids: CASGDGGAGELFF. CDR3 nucleotide sequence: TGTGCTAGTGGTGATGGAGGGGCCGGGGAGCTGTTTTTT. The variable domain in full, completed from reference TRBV12-5 and TRBJ2-2, reads DARVTQTPRHKVTEMGQEVTMRCQPILGHNTVFWYRQTMMQGLELLAYFRNRAPLDDSGMPKDRFSAEMPDATLATLKIQPSEPRDSAVYFCASGDGGAGELFFGEGSRLTVL.